This T cell receptor (beta chain) was sequenced for a study of shared T cell receptors in the human thymus. The method was immunoSEQ multiplex PCR; TCRdb's version includes in-frame clones alone and lacks a portion of them. The sample holds hundreds of thousands of clones, approximately 87% seen once. Germline-derived CDR1 and CDR2 are LGHNA and YSLEER. The CDR3 sequence is 14 residues long. V lost 0 bases and J 7 bases, leaving 13 bases between the germline ends. These data also featured in a second study, about human thymus T cells. That investigation notes: Thymic and blood repertoires appeared to show biased V and J gene usage.

The J gene is TRBJ2-7, the V gene TRBV4-3, with a tentative D call TRBD2 (6 bases). The receptor was isolated from a boy under three years old with a congenital heart defect. Sequenced sample: thymocytes. This CDR3 reads CASSQEEGMREQYF. CDR3 coding DNA: TGCGCCAGCAGCCAAGAGGAGGGAATGAGAGAGCAGTACTTC.